Sequencing of this T cell receptor (beta chain) was carried out in a study of brain T cells in children with intractable seizures. Regarding the study as a whole: Clones missing pre-surgery may reflect undersampling of that blood sample.

Worth noting for this clone: Its antigen is currently unknown.

CDR3 length: 14 amino acids. Per germline, CDR1 LNHDA and CDR2 SQIVND (reference sequence). Trimming took off 3 bases at V and 4 bases at J, with 12 bases between the two ends. The sequenced cases were selected for having the highest brain T cell transcript signatures. Repertoires were generated with immunoSEQ multiplex PCR, while TCRdb's copy carries only in-frame clones and drops some. The sample holds around 70,000 clones, roughly 91% seen once. The chain carries TRBV19 and TRBJ1-2; D might be TRBD1 (5 bases). The sequencing here drew on peripheral blood, taken at surgery. The receptor comes from a boy under two years old with tuberous sclerosis and intractable seizures. CDR3 DNA sequence: TGTGCCAGTAGTATTGGGGGAGAAGGCTATGGCTACACCTTC. Protein product: CASSIGGEGYGYTF.